One T cell receptor (beta chain) is described in this entry. Only in-frame clones appear in the TCRdb table, and some are missing; sequencing was by immunoSEQ multiplex PCR. The data show 35,000 to 45,000 clones, with approximately 90% seen just once and under 5% held by the top ten. This sample was included in a study of T cell changes during pregnancy in multiple sclerosis. Germline V gene data show CDR1 as LGHNA and CDR2 as YSLEER. After removal of 0 bases from V and 6 bases from J, the junction contained 8 bases not matched to a gene. The CDR3 sequence is 16 residues long. This TCR was recovered from a female donor with multiple sclerosis, enrolled in a pregnancy study. The sequencing here drew on CD8+ T cells from peripheral blood mononuclear cells, taken in the first trimester of pregnancy. This rearrangement joins TRBV4-3 to TRBJ1-2; 9 bases match TRBD1. The CDR3 DNA is TGCGCCAGCAGCCAAGACGGGACAGGGACGGTAAATGGCTACACCTTC. Protein sequence: CASSQDGTGTVNGYTF.